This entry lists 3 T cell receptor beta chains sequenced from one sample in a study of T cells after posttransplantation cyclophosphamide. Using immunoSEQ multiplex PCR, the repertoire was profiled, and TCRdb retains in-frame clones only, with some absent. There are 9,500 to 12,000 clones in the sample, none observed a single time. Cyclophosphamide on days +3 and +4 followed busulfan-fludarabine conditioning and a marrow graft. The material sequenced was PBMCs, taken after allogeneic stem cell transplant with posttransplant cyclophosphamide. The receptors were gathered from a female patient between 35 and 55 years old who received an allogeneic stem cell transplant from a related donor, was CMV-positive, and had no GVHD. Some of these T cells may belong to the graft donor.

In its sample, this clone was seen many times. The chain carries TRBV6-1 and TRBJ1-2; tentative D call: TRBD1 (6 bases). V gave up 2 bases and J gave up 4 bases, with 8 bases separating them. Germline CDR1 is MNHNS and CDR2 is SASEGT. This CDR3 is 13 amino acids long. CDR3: CASSERQVYGYTF. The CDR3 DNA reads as TGTGCCAGCAGTGAACGACAGGTCTATGGCTACACCTTC.

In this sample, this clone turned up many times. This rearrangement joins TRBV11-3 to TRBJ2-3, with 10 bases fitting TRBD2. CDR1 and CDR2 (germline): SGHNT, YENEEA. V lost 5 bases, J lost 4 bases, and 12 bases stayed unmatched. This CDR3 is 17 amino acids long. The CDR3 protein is CASSLSGGGLNADTQYF. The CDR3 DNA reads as TGTGCCAGCAGCCTCAGCGGGGGGGGACTCAACGCAGATACGCAGTATTTT. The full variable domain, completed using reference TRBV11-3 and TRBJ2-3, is EAGVVQSPRYKIIEKKQPVAFWCNPISGHNTLYWYLQNLGQGPELLIRYENEEAVDDSQLPKDRFSAERLKGVDSTLKIQPAELGDSAVYLCASSLSGGGLNADTQYFGPGTRLTVL.

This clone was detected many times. The CDR3 region is CAISEQRAGWDTQYF. CDR3 DNA: TGTGCCATCAGTGAGCAGCGAGCGGGGTGGGATACGCAGTATTTT. The chain recombines TRBV10-3 with TRBJ2-3, with 7 bases that match TRBD2. The CDR3 runs 15 residues. Germline trimming cut 2 bases from V and 6 bases from J; bases unmatched to any gene: 8. Germline loops: CDR1 ENHRY, CDR2 SYGVKD.